One sample yielded the 31 T cell receptor beta chains listed below, sequenced in a study of cytomegalovirus exposure and HLA in healthy donors (dated by TCRdb to 2016 to 2017). Library method: the immunoSEQ multiplex PCR assay. For the multiplex PCR, a mixture combining 60 forward primers for TCR Vbeta segments and 13 reverse primers for TCR Jbeta segments was used. Drawn from immuneACCESS, this table holds only the in-frame rearrangements with V and J called that TCRdb kept. Clones are partly lost; checked studies trace under half to an unresolved V gene and leave the rest unexplained. This sample gives under 200,000 clones in total; approximately 86% of them show up just once. The ten largest make up over 1.5% of the sample. Sequenced sample: PBMCs. All receptors come from a woman younger than 30 in good health and CMV-seronegative.

J is TRBJ1-1 and V is TRBV28; 8 bases align to TRBD1. Trimming removed 3 bases from V and 0 bases from J; junction bases left unmatched: 9. The CDR3 has 17 residues. Germline CDR1 MDHEN, CDR2 SYDVKM. DNA for the CDR3: TGTGCCAGCAGTTTCGTAGGACAGGGCCTTATGAACACTGAAGCTTTCTTT. Protein sequence: CASSFVGQGLMNTEAFF.

This rearrangement joins TRBV9 to TRBJ2-2, with 7 positions matching TRBD1. The CDR3 length is 15 residues. The V gene end was trimmed by 2 bases and the J gene end by 6 bases; junction bases not matched to a gene: 7. The germline V gene has CDR1 SGDLS and CDR2 YYNGEE. CDR3 in DNA: TGTGCCAGCAGCGTGGGCAGGGGGTATGCCGGGGAGCTGTTTTTT. Residues: CASSVGRGYAGELFF.

The rearrangement links TRBV2 to TRBJ2-3; TRBD1 agrees at 7 bases. Germline trimming cut 4 bases from V and 2 bases from J; bases unmatched to any gene: 9. This CDR3 is built from 16 residues. In germline, CDR1 is SNHLY, CDR2 FYNNEI. CDR3 coding DNA: TGTGCCAGCAGTGGAGCTGGACAGGTTAACACAGATACGCAGTATTTT. Its translation is CASSGAGQVNTDTQYF.

This clone has just a few counts. CDR3 DNA sequence: TGTGCCAGCAGTGACACGACAGGGGGGAATTCACCCCTCCACTTT. It translates to CASSDTTGGNSPLHF. The chain uses TRBV6-4 and TRBJ1-6; 9 nucleotides agree with TRBD1. The V and J ends lost 2 bases and 7 bases, in that order; junction bases with no gene match: 3. Germline assignment: CDR1 MRHNA and CDR2 SNTAGT. The length of the CDR3 is 15 residues.

This clone was recorded only once. The chain is built from TRBV19 and TRBJ1-2; a possible D gene is TRBD1 (6 bases). The ends were cut back, 1 base at V and 7 bases at J, with 10 bases in the middle. Germline V gene sequence: CDR1 LNHDA, CDR2 SQIVND (reference sequence). This CDR3 has 13 residues. This CDR3 is CASSIGTVGGYTF. The CDR3 DNA is TGTGCCAGTAGTATAGGGACAGTCGGTGGCTACACCTTC. The whole variable domain, filled in from reference TRBV19 and TRBJ1-2, reads DGGITQSPKYLFRKEGQNVTLSCEQNLNHDAMYWYRQDPGQGLRLIYYSQIVNDFQKGDIAEGYSVSREKKESFPLTVTSAQKNPTAFYLCASSIGTVGGYTFGSGTRLTVV.

The CDR3 spells CASSFLTGYEQYF. CDR3 nucleotide sequence: TGTGCCAGCAGCTTTCTGACGGGCTACGAGCAGTACTTC. The V gene is TRBV5-6, the J gene TRBJ2-7; no firm D call. The CDR3 is made up of 13 amino acids. Trimming stripped 2 bases from V and 3 bases from J, with 9 bases between. CDR1 and CDR2 from the germline V gene are SGHDT and YYEEEE.

Only one count was recorded for this clone. The chain couples TRBV14 to TRBJ2-5; 7 bases fit TRBD1. J gave up 1 base and V 9 bases, and 5 bases lay outside the gene matches. Germline lookup yields CDR1 SGHDN and CDR2 FVKESK. CDR3 length: 13 residues. CDR3 protein: CASNGQVQETQYF. In DNA, the CDR3 is TGTGCCAGTAATGGACAGGTCCAAGAGACCCAGTACTTC.

The chain employs TRBV11-2 and TRBJ2-3; D possibly corresponds to TRBD1 (6 bases). The V gene lost 5 bases and the J gene lost 5 bases, with 11 bases spanning the gap. Germline CDR1 is SGHAT and CDR2 is FQNNGV. CDR3 length equals 13 residues. CDR3 DNA sequence: TGTGCCAGCAGCAAGACAGGTTTAGATACGCAGTATTTT. This translates into CASSKTGLDTQYF.

V usage is TRBV5-1 and J usage is TRBJ1-1; possibly TRBD1 for D (6 bases). V lost 0 bases and J 6 bases, leaving 15 bases between the germline ends. The CDR3 is 15 residues long. Germline CDR1 and CDR2: SGHRS and YFSETQ. The CDR3 protein is CASSLEQGYDAEAFF. Written as DNA, the CDR3 is TGCGCCAGCAGCTTGGAGCAGGGGTATGATGCTGAAGCTTTCTTT.

This clone is a singleton in its sample. The chain employs TRBV12-5 and TRBJ1-1; D unresolved. Germline V CDR1 and CDR2: LGHNT, FRNRAP. V dropped 6 bases and J dropped 0 bases, with 14 bases sitting between them. The CDR3 covers 15 residues. CDR3: CASGRSTPMNTEAFF. CDR3 bases: TGTGCTAGTGGCCGAAGTACTCCCATGAACACTGAAGCTTTCTTT.

The rearrangement uses TRBV27 and TRBJ2-7; TRBD1 matches at 7 bases. CDR3 length: 12 residues. The V and J ends lost 6 bases and 9 bases, in that order; junction bases with no gene match: 8. The V gene's germline CDR1 is MNHEY and CDR2 SMNVEV (reference sequence). The CDR3 DNA reads as TGTGCCAGCAGGGGGAACGGACAGGCGCAGTACTTC. Amino acids: CASRGNGQAQYF.

This clone was picked up one time. The chain joins TRBV9 to TRBJ2-5; 10 bases match TRBD2. J was trimmed by 2 bases and V by 3 bases; bases with no gene match: 4. The CDR3 covers 15 residues. Germline V CDR1 and CDR2: SGDLS, YYNGEE. The CDR3 DNA reads as TGTGCCAGCAGCGAGACTAGCGGGCCTCAAGAGACCCAGTACTTC. Amino acids: CASSETSGPQETQYF.

The chain links TRBV4-1 to TRBJ2-7; 8 nucleotides match TRBD1. V trimming: 2 bases; J trimming: 7 bases; junction bases outside the gene matches: 10. CDR3 length: 15 amino acids. Germline V lookup: CDR1 MGHRA, CDR2 YSYEKL. CDR3 sequence reads: CASSQIPGQVGEQYF. The CDR3 DNA sequence: TGCGCCAGCAGCCAAATACCGGGACAGGTGGGTGAGCAGTACTTC.

The chain employs TRBV27 and TRBJ2-5, with 10 nucleotides matching TRBD2. J gave up 5 bases and V 4 bases, and 25 bases lay outside the gene matches. The germline V gene encodes CDR1 MNHEY and CDR2 SMNVEV (reference sequence). The CDR3 extends over 21 amino acids. CDR3 in amino acids: CASSSLSSHSASGSLWETQYF. The CDR3 coding sequence is TGTGCCAGCAGTTCTTTATCCTCCCATTCGGCTAGCGGGAGTTTGTGGGAGACCCAGTACTTC.

V gene TRBV19 combines with J gene TRBJ2-5; 8 nucleotides match TRBD1. This CDR3 is 15 amino acids long. Germline trimming cut 4 bases from V and 4 bases from J; bases unmatched to any gene: 8. Germline V CDR1 and CDR2: LNHDA, SQIVND (reference sequence). CDR3: CASSTRQGWRETQYF. CDR3 DNA: TGTGCCAGTAGTACCCGACAGGGGTGGCGAGAGACCCAGTACTTC.

This sequence joins TRBV4-1 and TRBJ2-5; 11 positions match TRBD2. CDR3 length: 17 residues. Per the germline V gene, CDR1 is MGHRA and CDR2 is YSYEKL. V lost 4 bases and J lost 2; bases outside the gene matches: 9. The DNA of the CDR3 is TGCGCCAGCAGCCCCCTTCCGGGACTAGCGGCGCAAGAGACCCAGTACTTC. Amino acids: CASSPLPGLAAQETQYF.

This sequence joins TRBV6-1 and TRBJ2-7; D may be TRBD2 (5 bases). This CDR3 region has 19 residues. Germline-derived CDR1 and CDR2 are MNHNS and SASEGT. The V gene lost 3 bases and the J gene lost 0 bases, with 24 bases spanning the gap. DNA for the CDR3: TGTGCCAGCAGTGAGACTCTGAGGATATCGGACTTGAACTCCTACGAGCAGTACTTC. Translation: CASSETLRISDLNSYEQYF.

This clone appeared a few times. The chain links TRBV28 to TRBJ2-3; D is perhaps TRBD2 (5 bases). The germline V gene encodes CDR1 MDHEN and CDR2 SYDVKM. The V gene lost 7 bases and the J gene lost 4 bases, with 12 bases spanning the gap. CDR3 size: 13 residues. The CDR3 loop reads CASITGLSDTQYF. DNA of the CDR3: TGTGCCAGCATTACCGGACTTTCAGATACGCAGTATTTT.

The V and J genes are TRBV12-5 and TRBJ1-1, with 7 nucleotides matching TRBD1. The V gene's germline CDR1 is LGHNT and CDR2 FRNRAP. This CDR3 has 15 amino acids. Trimming cost V 0 bases and J 1 base; bases outside gene matches: 2. The CDR3 DNA reads as TGTGCTAGTGGTTTGGTGGGACAGTGGAACACTGAAGCTTTCTTT. As protein: CASGLVGQWNTEAFF.

DNA of the CDR3: TGTGCCAGCAGGGGGGCTCACTCTGGAAACACCATATATTTT. It encodes CASRGAHSGNTIYF. The chain recombines TRBV2 with TRBJ1-3, with TRBD1 as a possible D gene (6 bases). V lost 6 bases and J lost 0, with 9 bases in between. This CDR3 is 14 amino acids long. Germline CDR1 is SNHLY and CDR2 is FYNNEI.

This rearrangement joins TRBV19 to TRBJ1-2, with D perhaps matching TRBD1 (5 bases). Germline assignment: CDR1 LNHDA and CDR2 SQIVND (reference sequence). The V end lost 6 bases, the J end lost 2 bases, and 10 bases lay between the germline ends. This CDR3 comprises 13 residues. CDR3: CASRAGMNYGYTF. CDR3 DNA sequence: TGTGCCAGTAGGGCAGGGATGAACTATGGCTACACCTTC.

The V and J genes are TRBV29-1 and TRBJ2-7; maybe TRBD2 (5 bases). Germline V gene data show CDR1 as SQVTM and CDR2 as ANQGSEA. The CDR3 length is 11 residues. V was pared by 6 bases and J by 3 bases, with 9 bases between. CDR3 coding DNA: TGCAGCGTGGTACTAGTCTACGAGCAGTACTTC. It specifies CSVVLVYEQYF.

The V and J genes are TRBV5-8 and TRBJ1-3; D call uncertain. Trimming took 4 bases from V and 4 from J, leaving 15 bases between them. The CDR3 consists of 15 residues. CDR1 SGHTS and CDR2 YDEGEE come from the germline V gene. The CDR3 protein is CASSRRVAGGNTIYF. DNA for the CDR3: TGTGCCAGCAGCCGAAGGGTGGCGGGGGGAAACACCATATATTTT.

The chain recombines TRBV18 with TRBJ2-3; 8 bases line up with TRBD1. V shed 4 bases and J 2 bases; nucleotides not matched to a gene: 8. CDR1 is KGHSH and CDR2 is LQKENI in the germline V gene. CDR3 size: 16 residues. The CDR3: CASSRTGLGITDTQYF. The CDR3 coding sequence is TGTGCCAGCTCACGGACAGGGTTGGGCATCACAGATACGCAGTATTTT.

The J gene is TRBJ2-1, the V gene TRBV19; 7 nucleotides match TRBD2. This CDR3 contains 20 residues. Germline values: CDR1 LNHDA, CDR2 SQIVND (reference sequence). Trimming at V came to 7 bases and at J to 1 base, leaving 22 bases not matched to a gene. The CDR3 is CASTPGGHSGSTPSYNEQFF. DNA of the CDR3: TGTGCCAGTACCCCGGGGGGTCATAGCGGATCTACTCCGTCCTACAATGAGCAGTTCTTC.

The V and J genes are TRBV9 and TRBJ2-5; a weak D match, TRBD2 (7 bases). Germline V gene lookup returns CDR1 SGDLS and CDR2 YYNGEE. The CDR3 loop spans 14 amino acids. Trimming took off 3 bases at V and 5 bases at J, with 14 bases between the two ends. This CDR3 is CASSAIGGHETQYF. The CDR3 bases are TGTGCCAGCAGCGCCATCGGGGGGCACGAGACCCAGTACTTC.

The V gene is TRBV6-5, the J gene TRBJ1-1, with TRBD1 matching 7 bases. Germline CDR1 and CDR2: MNHEY and SVGAGI. This CDR3 has 15 residues. After removal of 5 bases from V and 0 bases from J, the junction contained 6 bases not matched to a gene. The CDR3 spells CASSVTQGMNTEAFF. The CDR3, as DNA: TGTGCCAGCAGTGTAACACAGGGGATGAACACTGAAGCTTTCTTT.

In this sample, this clone turned up a few times. V and J are TRBV5-1 and TRBJ1-5; D is ambiguous. Germline CDR1 is SGHRS and CDR2 is YFSETQ. The V and J ends lost 2 bases and 7 bases respectively, with 10 bases between them. The CDR3 loop spans 13 amino acids. The CDR3 region is CASSFLPVQPQHF. CDR3 sequence (DNA): TGCGCCAGCAGCTTCCTTCCAGTCCAGCCCCAGCATTTT.

The rearrangement uses TRBV7-8 and TRBJ2-5; D may be TRBD1 (6 bases). Germline CDR1 is SGHVS and CDR2 is FQNEAQ. Trimming pared 5 bases from V and 3 bases from J, leaving 16 bases between. The CDR3 is 15 residues long. In nucleotides, the CDR3 is TGTGCCAGCAGCCCAGGGGCCCAAAAAAAAGAGACCCAGTACTTC. It specifies CASSPGAQKKETQYF. Using reference TRBV7-8 and TRBJ2-5 for the parts outside the CDR3, the full variable domain is GAGVSQSPRYKVAKRGQDVALRCDPISGHVSLFWYQQALGQGPEFLTYFQNEAQLDKSGLPSDRFFAERPEGSVSTLKIQRTQQEDSAVYLCASSPGAQKKETQYFGPGTRLLVL.

V is TRBV5-4 and J is TRBJ1-1; a weak D match, TRBD1 (6 bases). In germline, CDR1 is SGHNT, CDR2 YYREEE (reference sequence). The V gene lost 4 bases and the J gene lost 2 bases, with 15 bases spanning the gap. The CDR3 length is 15 residues. In DNA, the CDR3 is TGTGCCAGCAGCCCCGGGACACAGACAAACACTGAAGCTTTCTTT. The encoded protein is CASSPGTQTNTEAFF.

This sequence joins TRBV5-6 and TRBJ1-2, with TRBD1 matching 8 bases. V lost 4 bases, J lost 5 bases, and 13 bases stayed unmatched. Looked up from germline, CDR1 is SGHDT and CDR2 is YYEEEE. This CDR3 contains 16 residues. CDR3 residues: CASSLLGQGLSYGYTF. The CDR3 DNA is TGTGCCAGCAGCCTTCTCGGACAGGGACTGAGTTATGGCTACACCTTC.